Presented here are 26 T cell receptor beta chains from one specimen sequenced in a study of T cells in Graves' hyperthyroidism and ophthalmopathy. From RNA transcripts, TCR beta CDR3 regions were amplified. With the HTBI primer set, the TCR CDR3 went through a first round of RT-PCR. TCRdb re-called the multiplex PCR reads through MiXCR, storing one row per CDR3 protein. The sample includes 340,000 or so distinct CDR3 sequences, 21% seen only once; the top ten take around half. Sequences were obtained from blood. These receptors came from a woman between 45 and 60 years old with Graves' hyperthyroidism.

The gene calls are TRBV5-6 and TRBJ1-6, with 8 bases aligning to TRBD1. CDR1 SGHDT and CDR2 YYEEEE come from the germline V gene. J was trimmed by 6 bases and V by 2 bases; bases with no gene match: 4. CDR3 length equals 15 residues. CDR3 coding DNA: TGTGCCAGCAGCTTCGCAGGGGGCGGTAATTCACCCCTCCACTTT. Encoded protein: CASSFAGGGNSPLHF.

The chain has TRBV18 and TRBJ1-4; no reliable D call. The CDR3 has 15 amino acids. With 0 bases removed from V and 8 bases from J, the gap between germline ends came to 13 bases. The germline gives CDR1 KGHSH, CDR2 LQKENI. CDR3 amino acids: CASSPPAGEGEKLFF. CDR3 coding DNA: TGTGCCAGCTCACCACCGGCCGGGGAGGGAGAAAAACTGTTTTTT.

This clonotype was seen only once. The chain couples TRBV2 to TRBJ1-3; D uncertain. The V end lost 4 bases, the J end lost 0 bases, and 7 bases lay between the germline ends. Germline CDR1 SNHLY, CDR2 FYNNEI. The CDR3 length is 14 residues. The CDR3 loop reads CASSVLSSGNTIYF. The DNA of the CDR3 is TGTGCCAGCAGTGTTCTTAGCTCTGGAAACACCATATATTTT.

The V gene is TRBV2, the J gene TRBJ1-2, with D uncertain. The germline gives CDR1 SNHLY, CDR2 FYNNEI. The CDR3 covers 12 residues. With 6 bases removed from V and 6 bases from J, the gap between germline ends came to 11 bases. CDR3 in amino acids: CASRGGLDGYTF. The CDR3 nucleotides read TGTGCCAGCAGGGGCGGACTGGATGGCTACACCTTC.

This clonotype was counted at least ten times. J is TRBJ1-1 and V is TRBV18; 9 bases align to TRBD1. V lost 6 bases to trimming and J lost 7 bases; unmatched junction nucleotides: 6. This CDR3 has 13 amino acids. Germline V gene sequence: CDR1 KGHSH, CDR2 LQKENI. The CDR3 nucleotides are TGTGCCAGCTCCCCTACAGGGGGCGGTGAAGCTTTCTTT. The encoded protein is CASSPTGGGEAFF.

This clonotype has a handful of counts. V and J are TRBV30 and TRBJ2-7; D perhaps matches TRBD1 (6 bases). V lost 2 bases to trimming and J lost 4 bases, with 15 bases between them. The CDR3 is 14 amino acids. In germline, CDR1 is GTSNPN, CDR2 SVGIG (reference sequence). Here the CDR3 DNA reads TGTGCCTGGAGTCCCCCCGGGACAAGGTACGAGCAGTACTTC. As protein: CAWSPPGTRYEQYF.

The chain links TRBV7-9 to TRBJ1-2; D perhaps matches TRBD1 (5 bases). The CDR3 is 20 residues long. The germline V and J ends were trimmed by 5 bases and 8 bases, with 36 bases remaining between them. Germline lookup yields CDR1 SEHNR and CDR2 FQNEAQ (reference sequence). CDR3 in DNA: TGTGCCAGCAGCCCAACCCTTACCGACAGTTACCTACCCTTACGCTCAGGCTACACCTTC. The encoded protein is CASSPTLTDSYLPLRSGYTF.

This clonotype turned up a few times. The chain carries TRBV19 and TRBJ2-5; TRBD1 matches 10 bases. Germline CDR1 is LNHDA and CDR2 is SQIVND (reference sequence). With V trimmed by 7 bases and J by 6 bases, 5 bases remained unmatched. The CDR3 has 13 residues. Written as DNA, the CDR3 is TGTGCCAGTATCGGACAGGGGGAAAAGACCCAGTACTTC. This sequence encodes CASIGQGEKTQYF. The whole variable domain, remainder taken from reference TRBV19 and TRBJ2-5, is DGGITQSPKYLFRKEGQNVTLSCEQNLNHDAMYWYRQDPGQGLRLIYYSQIVNDFQKGDIAEGYSVSREKKESFPLTVTSAQKNPTAFYLCASIGQGEKTQYFGPGTRLLVL.

The chain uses TRBV5-6 and TRBJ2-1; TRBD2 aligns across 12 bases. Unmatched junction bases numbered 6, after V lost 1 base and J lost 10 bases. The CDR3 extends over 15 amino acids. CDR1 is SGHDT, CDR2 YYEEEE, per germline. The CDR3 DNA follows: TGTGCCAGCAGCTTGACTAGCGGGAGGACCGGGGAGCAGTTCTTC. This sequence encodes CASSLTSGRTGEQFF.

Only a few counts were recorded for this clonotype. The gene calls are TRBV12-3 or TRBV12-4 and TRBJ1-5, with TRBD1 as a possible D gene (5 bases). V was clipped by 3 bases and J by 3 bases, with 18 bases between them. CDR3 length: 17 amino acids. The CDR3 reads CASSFTFGAGDNQPQHF. The CDR3 DNA reads as TGTGCCAGCAGTTTCACGTTCGGGGCCGGTGACAATCAGCCCCAGCATTTT.

This clonotype came up many times. The chain carries TRBV6-2 or TRBV6-3 and TRBJ2-7; D remains ambiguous. The germline gives CDR1 MNHEY, CDR2 SVGEGT. The CDR3 extends over 12 amino acids. Trimming left V 2 bases short and J 3 bases short, with 5 bases between. CDR3 DNA: TGTGCCAGCAGTTACGGGCTCTACGAGCAGTACTTC. It encodes CASSYGLYEQYF.

Many counts were recorded for this clonotype. The chain combines TRBV20-1 with TRBJ2-1; D is undetermined. The V end was cut by 3 bases, the J end by 6 bases, with 15 bases between. Germline values: CDR1 DFQATT, CDR2 SNEGSKA (reference sequence). CDR3 length equals 14 residues. CDR3 in amino acids: CSASRVGVGNEQFF. The CDR3 region has the DNA TGCAGTGCTAGTAGGGTAGGAGTAGGCAATGAGCAGTTCTTC.

In this sample, this clonotype turned up many times. The J gene is TRBJ2-7, the V gene TRBV20-1; D not certain. The CDR3 is 13 residues long. The germline CDR1 and CDR2 sequences are DFQATT and SNEGSKA (reference sequence). Between the trimmed V and J ends, which lost 6 bases and 3 bases, there was a span of 15 bases. The CDR3: CSALTRGYYEQYF. DNA of the CDR3: TGCAGTGCCCTGACCAGAGGTTACTACGAGCAGTACTTC.

Concerning this clonotype: A read error is possible here, since a much larger clone lies one base away. The missing conserved phenylalanine or tryptophan at the end of this CDR3 makes a read error likely. The V call is TRBV15, the J call TRBJ1-4; D remains unclear. The CDR3 is made up of 16 amino acids. Germline V gene data show CDR1 as LNHNV and CDR2 as YYDKDF (reference sequence). With 0 bases removed from V and 0 bases from J, the gap between germline ends came to 8 bases. The CDR3 spells CATSRDQAATNEKLFS. In DNA, the CDR3 is TGTGCCACCAGCAGAGATCAGGCCGCAACTAATGAAAAACTGTTTTCT.

This clonotype has at least ten counts. CDR3 bases: TGCAGTGCTAGAGATCAGGAGGTAGTCGGACTAGCGGGAAGAGGAGAGCAGTTCTTC. It codes for CSARDQEVVGLAGRGEQFF. The chain links TRBV20-1 to TRBJ2-1; 12 positions match TRBD2. Losses at the gene ends were 0 bases for V and 10 bases for J; bases not matched to a gene: 19. CDR1 is DFQATT and CDR2 is SNEGSKA in the germline V gene (reference sequence). The CDR3 covers 19 residues.

This chain uses TRBV19 with TRBJ2-1, with 12 bases fitting TRBD2. Germline V gene sequence: CDR1 LNHDA, CDR2 SQIVND (reference sequence). CDR3 size: 15 residues. V lost 6 bases to trimming and J lost 5 bases; unmatched junction nucleotides: 5. The CDR3 region has the DNA TGTGCCAGTAGACCTAGCGGGGGGGCCAACAATGAGCAGTTCTTC. It encodes CASRPSGGANNEQFF.

This clonotype was detected many times. V gene TRBV5-1 combines with J gene TRBJ2-7; the D gene could be TRBD1 or TRBD2 (5 bases each). Between the trimmed V and J ends, which lost 0 bases and 5 bases, there was a span of 12 bases. CDR3 size: 14 residues. Germline loops: CDR1 SGHRS, CDR2 YFSETQ. In DNA, the CDR3 is TGCGCCAGCAGCTTGGGCGACAGCGGCCACGAGCAGTACTTC. As protein: CASSLGDSGHEQYF.

This clonotype was counted only a few times. V and J are TRBV5-1 and TRBJ2-5; 11 bases map to TRBD1. After removal of 3 bases from V and 0 bases from J, the junction contained 4 bases not matched to a gene. CDR1 and CDR2 from the germline V gene are SGHRS and YFSETQ. The CDR3 extends over 16 amino acids. In DNA, the CDR3 is TGCGCCAGCAGCTCAGGGACAGGGGGGTACCAAGAGACCCAGTACTTC. Translated: CASSSGTGGYQETQYF.

This clonotype has at least ten counts. The J gene is TRBJ1-1, the V gene TRBV20-1; tentatively, D is TRBD1 (5 bases). CDR3 length: 14 residues. V lost 3 bases, J lost 0 bases, and 11 bases lay in between. Looked up from germline, CDR1 is DFQATT and CDR2 is SNEGSKA (reference sequence). The CDR3 DNA reads TGCAGTGCTAGCTTCGGACAACTGAACACTGAAGCTTTCTTT. It specifies CSASFGQLNTEAFF.

The V gene is TRBV27, the J gene TRBJ1-5; D gene ambiguous. The V gene lost 2 bases and the J gene lost 2 bases, with 10 bases spanning the gap. CDR3 size: 15 residues. Per the germline V gene, CDR1 is MNHEY and CDR2 is SMNVEV (reference sequence). The CDR3 spells CASSLRARGNQPQHF. CDR3 nucleotides: TGTGCCAGCAGTTTAAGAGCCCGGGGCAATCAGCCCCAGCATTTT.

This clonotype was counted at least ten times. This chain joins TRBV18 and TRBJ1-2; possible D gene TRBD1, 5 bases. V lost 3 bases and J 3 bases, leaving 11 bases between the germline ends. The CDR3 runs 14 residues. From germline, CDR1 is KGHSH and CDR2 LQKENI. The CDR3 reads CASSPVQGDYGYTF. The CDR3 bases are TGTGCCAGCTCACCCGTCCAGGGAGACTATGGCTACACCTTC.

The V gene is TRBV18, the J gene TRBJ2-7, with 8 positions matching TRBD1. The CDR3 length is 14 residues. The V segment lost 4 bases and the J segment 3 bases; nucleotides outside the gene matches: 5. The germline V gene has CDR1 KGHSH and CDR2 LQKENI. The CDR3 DNA is TGTGCCAGCTCACTGGACAGGGACCTCTACGAGCAGTACTTC. This translates into CASSLDRDLYEQYF. The whole variable domain, filled in from reference TRBV18 and TRBJ2-7, reads NAGVMQNPRHLVRRRGQEARLRCSPMKGHSHVYWYRQLPEEGLKFMVYLQKENIIDESGMPKERFSAEFPKEGPSILRIQQVVRGDSAAYFCASSLDRDLYEQYFGPGTRLTVT.

This clonotype was picked up many times. The gene calls are TRBV6-1 and TRBJ2-5, with D perhaps TRBD1 (6 bases). V lost 8 bases and J lost 4, with 20 bases in between. The CDR3 sequence is 15 residues long. Germline V gene lookup returns CDR1 MNHNS and CDR2 SASEGT. In nucleotides, the CDR3 is TGTGCCAGCGGAGTTTCTCAGGGGATAGGAGAGACCCAGTACTTC. Its translation is CASGVSQGIGETQYF.

In its sample, this clonotype was seen a few times. The gene calls are TRBV27 and TRBJ2-2; D is possibly TRBD2 (7 bases). Germline loops: CDR1 MNHEY, CDR2 SMNVEV (reference sequence). The CDR3 totals 17 residues. V lost 3 bases and J 4 bases, leaving 18 bases between the germline ends. The CDR3 nucleotides are TGTGCCAGCAGTTTTCGGGGGGCCACCCTTTTCACCGGGGAGCTGTTTTTT. Translating it yields CASSFRGATLFTGELFF.

This clonotype was picked up many times. This chain links TRBV28 with TRBJ2-1, with D perhaps matching TRBD1 (6 bases). The V gene lost 7 bases and the J gene lost 7 bases, with 14 bases spanning the gap. This CDR3 is 13 amino acids long. Per the germline V gene, CDR1 is MDHEN and CDR2 is SYDVKM. The CDR3 reads CASNLGGVNEQFF. DNA of the CDR3: TGTGCCAGCAACCTAGGGGGTGTAAATGAGCAGTTCTTC.

This clonotype was observed a handful of times. V usage is TRBV19 and J usage is TRBJ2-1; no reliable D call. The germline V gene encodes CDR1 LNHDA and CDR2 SQIVND (reference sequence). This CDR3 has 15 residues. Trimming left V 0 bases short and J 2 bases short, with 8 bases between. CDR3 region: CASSIEARPYNEQFF. The CDR3 coding sequence is TGTGCCAGTAGTATAGAGGCTAGACCCTACAATGAGCAGTTCTTC.